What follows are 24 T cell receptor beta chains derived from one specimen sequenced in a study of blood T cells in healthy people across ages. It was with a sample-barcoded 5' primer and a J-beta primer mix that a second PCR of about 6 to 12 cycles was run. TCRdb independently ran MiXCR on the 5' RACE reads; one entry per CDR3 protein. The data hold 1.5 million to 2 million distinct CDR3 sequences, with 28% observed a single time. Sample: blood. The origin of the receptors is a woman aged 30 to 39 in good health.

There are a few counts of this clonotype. The DNA for the CDR3 is TGTGCCAGCAGCTTCACCGCCCCGCCATCCAGCCAGTTCTTC. Its translation is CASSFTAPPSSQFF. This rearrangement joins TRBV9 to TRBJ2-1; no firm D call. The CDR3 length is 14 residues. V lost 4 bases and J lost 13, with 21 bases in between. The germline V gene has CDR1 SGDLS and CDR2 YYNGEE.

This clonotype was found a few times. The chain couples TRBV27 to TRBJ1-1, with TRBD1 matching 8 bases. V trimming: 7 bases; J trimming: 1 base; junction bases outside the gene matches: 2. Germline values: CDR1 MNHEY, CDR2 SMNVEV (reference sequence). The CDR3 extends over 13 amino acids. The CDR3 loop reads CASNTGGNTEAFF. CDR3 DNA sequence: TGTGCCAGCAACACAGGGGGGAACACTGAAGCTTTCTTT.

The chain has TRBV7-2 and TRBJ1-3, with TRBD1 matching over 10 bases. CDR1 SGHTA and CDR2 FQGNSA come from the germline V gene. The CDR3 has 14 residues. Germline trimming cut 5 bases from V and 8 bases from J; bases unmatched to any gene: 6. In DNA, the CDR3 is TGTGCCAGCAGCCGCATCGGGACAGGGGACACCATATATTTT. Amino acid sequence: CASSRIGTGDTIYF. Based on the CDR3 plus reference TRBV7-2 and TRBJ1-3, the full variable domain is GAGVSQSPSNKVTEKGKDVELRCDPISGHTALYWYRQSLGQGLEFLIYFQGNSAPDKSGLPSDRFSAERTGGSVSTLTIQRTQQEDSAVYLCASSRIGTGDTIYFGEGSWLTVV.

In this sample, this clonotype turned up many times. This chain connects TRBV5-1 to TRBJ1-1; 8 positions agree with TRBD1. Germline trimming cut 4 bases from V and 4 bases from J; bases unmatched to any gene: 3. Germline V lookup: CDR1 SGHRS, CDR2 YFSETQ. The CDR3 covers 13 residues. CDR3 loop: CASSQGAGTEAFF. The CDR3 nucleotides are TGCGCCAGCAGCCAGGGGGCAGGCACTGAAGCTTTCTTT. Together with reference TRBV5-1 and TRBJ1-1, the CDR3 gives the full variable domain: KAGVTQTPRYLIKTRGQQVTLSCSPISGHRSVSWYQQTPGQGLQFLFEYFSETQRNKGNFPGRFSGRQFSNSRSEMNVSTLELGDSALYLCASSQGAGTEAFFGQGTRLTVV.

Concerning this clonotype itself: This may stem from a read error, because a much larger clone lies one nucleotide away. CDR3 residues: CSVGANIQYF. The CDR3 region has the DNA TGCAGCGTGGGAGCGAACATTCAGTACTTC. The chain carries TRBV29-1 and TRBJ2-4; tentatively, D is TRBD2 (5 bases). CDR1 is SQVTM and CDR2 is ANQGSEA in the germline V gene. Trimming removed 6 bases at V and 7 bases at J, with 7 bases between. The CDR3 is made up of 10 amino acids.

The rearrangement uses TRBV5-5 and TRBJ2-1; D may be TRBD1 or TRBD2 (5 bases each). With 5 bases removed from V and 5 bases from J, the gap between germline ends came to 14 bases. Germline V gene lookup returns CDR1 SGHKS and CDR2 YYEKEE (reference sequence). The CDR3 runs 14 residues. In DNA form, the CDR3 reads TGTGCCAGCAGGCGGCAGGGAGAGAACAATGAGCAGTTCTTC. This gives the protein CASRRQGENNEQFF.

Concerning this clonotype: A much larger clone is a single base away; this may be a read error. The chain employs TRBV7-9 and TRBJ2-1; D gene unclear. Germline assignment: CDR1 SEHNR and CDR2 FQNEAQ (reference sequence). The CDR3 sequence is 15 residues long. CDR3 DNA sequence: TGTACCAGCAGCTTAGAGTTAGCCCTTGGCCATGAGCAGTTCTTC. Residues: CTSSLELALGHEQFF.

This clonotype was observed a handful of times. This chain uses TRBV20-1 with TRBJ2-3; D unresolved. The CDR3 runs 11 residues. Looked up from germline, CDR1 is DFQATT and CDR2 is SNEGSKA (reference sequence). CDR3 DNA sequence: TGCGGACCCCGAGGCACAGATACGCAGTATTTT. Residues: CGPRGTDTQYF.

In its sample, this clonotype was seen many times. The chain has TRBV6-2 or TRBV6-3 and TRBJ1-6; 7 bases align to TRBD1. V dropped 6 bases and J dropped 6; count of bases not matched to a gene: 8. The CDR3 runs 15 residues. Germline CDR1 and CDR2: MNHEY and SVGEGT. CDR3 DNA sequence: TGTGCCAGCAGACGGGACAGCGTTACTAATTCACCCCTCCACTTT. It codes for CASRRDSVTNSPLHF.

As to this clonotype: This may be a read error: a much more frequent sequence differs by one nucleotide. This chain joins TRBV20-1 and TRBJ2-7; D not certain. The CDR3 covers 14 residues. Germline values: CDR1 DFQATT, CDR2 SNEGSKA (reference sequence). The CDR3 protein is CSAIQSVGPYGQYF. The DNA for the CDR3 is TGCAGTGCTATACAGAGCGTAGGGCCCTACGGGCAGTACTTC.

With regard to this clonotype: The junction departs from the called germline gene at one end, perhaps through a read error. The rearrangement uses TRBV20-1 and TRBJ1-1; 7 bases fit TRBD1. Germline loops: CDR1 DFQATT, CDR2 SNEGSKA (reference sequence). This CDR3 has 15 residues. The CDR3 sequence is CCARGQGRMNTEAFF. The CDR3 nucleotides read TGCTGTGCTAGGGGGCAGGGGAGAATGAACACTGAAGCTTTCTTT.

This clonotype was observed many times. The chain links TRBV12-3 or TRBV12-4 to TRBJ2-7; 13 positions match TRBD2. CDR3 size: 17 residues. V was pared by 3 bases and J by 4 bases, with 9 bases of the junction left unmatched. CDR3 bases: TGTGCCAGCAGTTTGAAACTAGCGGGAGGGAATCGATACGAGCAGTACTTC. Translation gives CASSLKLAGGNRYEQYF.

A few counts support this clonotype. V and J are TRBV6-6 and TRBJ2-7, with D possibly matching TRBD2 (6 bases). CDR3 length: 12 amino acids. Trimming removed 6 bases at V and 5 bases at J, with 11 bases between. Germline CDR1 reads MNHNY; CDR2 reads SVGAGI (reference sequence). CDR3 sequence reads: CASSNAGNEQYF. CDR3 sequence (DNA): TGTGCCAGCAGCAACGCGGGAAACGAGCAGTACTTC.

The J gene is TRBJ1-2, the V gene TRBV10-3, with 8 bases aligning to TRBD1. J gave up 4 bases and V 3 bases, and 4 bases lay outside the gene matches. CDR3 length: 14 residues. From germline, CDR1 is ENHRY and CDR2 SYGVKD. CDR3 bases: TGTGCCATCAGTGAAGACAGGGGTGTCTATGGCTACACCTTC. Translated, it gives CAISEDRGVYGYTF.

The CDR3 region is CASSRRGGGRAETQYF. As DNA, the CDR3 is TGTGCCAGCAGCCGAAGGGGGGGCGGGAGAGCGGAGACCCAGTACTTC. V gene TRBV5-6 combines with J gene TRBJ2-7; D might be TRBD2 (7 bases). Matching the DNA end better, TRBJ2-5 makes the J call doubtful. Germline V gene sequence: CDR1 SGHDT, CDR2 YYEEEE. The CDR3 spans 16 residues.

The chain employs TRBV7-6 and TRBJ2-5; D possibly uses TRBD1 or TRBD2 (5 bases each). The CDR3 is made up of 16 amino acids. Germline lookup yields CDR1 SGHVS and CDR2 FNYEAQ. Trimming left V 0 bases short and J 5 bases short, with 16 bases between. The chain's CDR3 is CASSLALQGRRETQYF. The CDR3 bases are TGTGCCAGCAGCTTAGCGCTCCAGGGCCGGAGGGAGACCCAGTACTTC.

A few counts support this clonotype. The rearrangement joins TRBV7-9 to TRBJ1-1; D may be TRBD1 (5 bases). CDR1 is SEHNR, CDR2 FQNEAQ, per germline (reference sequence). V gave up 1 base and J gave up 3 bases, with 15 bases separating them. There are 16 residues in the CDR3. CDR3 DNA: TGTGCCAGCAGCTTAGGGAGGGGCAGGGAGCACACTGAAGCTTTCTTT. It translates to CASSLGRGREHTEAFF.

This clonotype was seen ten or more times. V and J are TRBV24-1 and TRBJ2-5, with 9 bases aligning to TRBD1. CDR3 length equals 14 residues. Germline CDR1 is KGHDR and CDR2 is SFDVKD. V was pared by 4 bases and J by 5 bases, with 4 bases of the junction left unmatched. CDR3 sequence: CATSEGQGLETQYF. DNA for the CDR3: TGTGCCACCAGTGAGGGACAGGGACTGGAGACCCAGTACTTC.

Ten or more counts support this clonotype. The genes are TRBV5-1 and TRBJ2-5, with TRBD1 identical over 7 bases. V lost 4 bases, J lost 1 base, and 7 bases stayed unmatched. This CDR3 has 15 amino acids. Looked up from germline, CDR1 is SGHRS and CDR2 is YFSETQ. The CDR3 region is CASSPMTGPQETQYF. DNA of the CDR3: TGCGCCAGCAGCCCAATGACAGGGCCCCAAGAGACCCAGTACTTC.

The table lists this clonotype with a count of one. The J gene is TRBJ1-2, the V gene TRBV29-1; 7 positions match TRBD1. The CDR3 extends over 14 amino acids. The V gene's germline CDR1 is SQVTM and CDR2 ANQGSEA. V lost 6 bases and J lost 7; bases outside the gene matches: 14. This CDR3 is CSVFNRQGGGGYTF. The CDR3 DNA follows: TGCAGCGTCTTTAATAGACAGGGTGGTGGTGGCTACACCTTC.

DNA for the CDR3: TGCAGTGCTAGAGACCGGGCAGTAGCTCGCGGGACAGTCAGAGGGTACAATGAGCAGTTCTTC. Its translation: CSARDRAVARGTVRGYNEQFF. J is TRBJ2-1 and V is TRBV20-1; tentative D call: TRBD1 (7 bases). V was shortened by 0 bases and J by 4 bases, with 31 bases between the two germline ends. The CDR3 totals 21 residues. The germline V gene has CDR1 DFQATT and CDR2 SNEGSKA (reference sequence).

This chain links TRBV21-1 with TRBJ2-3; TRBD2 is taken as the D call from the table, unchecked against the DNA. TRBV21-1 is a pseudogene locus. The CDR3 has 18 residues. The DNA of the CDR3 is TGTGCCAGCAGCAGACTAGCTGATAGAGGGGAAGGCACAGATACGCAGTATTTT. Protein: CASSRLADRGEGTDTQYF.

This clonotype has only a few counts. The CDR3 spells CASSEQRNTEAFF. The CDR3 coding sequence is TGTGCCAGCAGTGAACAGAGGAACACTGAAGCTTTCTTT. V is TRBV12-3 or TRBV12-4 and J is TRBJ1-1; no clear D gene. The CDR3 is made up of 13 amino acids. The V end was cut by 5 bases, the J end by 1 base, with 8 bases between.

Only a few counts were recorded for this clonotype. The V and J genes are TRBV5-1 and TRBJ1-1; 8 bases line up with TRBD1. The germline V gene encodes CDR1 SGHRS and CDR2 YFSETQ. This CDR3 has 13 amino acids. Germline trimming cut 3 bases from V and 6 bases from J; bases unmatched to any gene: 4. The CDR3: CASSSRTGPEAFF. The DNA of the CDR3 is TGCGCCAGCAGCTCGCGGACAGGGCCTGAAGCTTTCTTT.